This T cell receptor (beta chain) was recovered during a study of immune characterization of retroperitoneal liposarcoma. Looked up from germline, CDR1 is SGHVS and CDR2 is FNYEAQ. CDR3 length: 14 residues. This clonotype was observed many times. TCRdb independently ran MiXCR on the PCR reads; one entry per CDR3 protein. The sample consists of 12,000 or so distinct CDR3 sequences, roughly a quarter of them appearing once. The sequence came from a female donor with retroperitoneal liposarcoma. This chain uses TRBV7-6 with TRBJ2-1; TRBD1 is a possible D gene (6 bases). The J call may not be correct, given that the DNA end is closer to TRBJ2-7. The material sequenced was tumor tissue. CDR3 coding DNA: TGTGCCAGCAGCTTTTCACAGGGCAGTAATGAGCAGTACTTC. This translates into CASSFSQGSNEQYF.